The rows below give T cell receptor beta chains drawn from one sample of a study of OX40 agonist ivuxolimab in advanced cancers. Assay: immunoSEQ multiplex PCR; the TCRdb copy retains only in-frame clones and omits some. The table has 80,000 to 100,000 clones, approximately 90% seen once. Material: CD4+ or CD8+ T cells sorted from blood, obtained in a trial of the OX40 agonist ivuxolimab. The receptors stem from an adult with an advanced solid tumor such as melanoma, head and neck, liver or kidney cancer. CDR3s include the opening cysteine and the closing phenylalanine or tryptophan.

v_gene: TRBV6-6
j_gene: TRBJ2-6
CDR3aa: CASSYSIGGASSLLTF

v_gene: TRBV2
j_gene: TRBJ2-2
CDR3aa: CASSEGPPRTGELFF

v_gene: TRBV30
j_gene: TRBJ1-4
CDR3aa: CAGRPGNEKLFF

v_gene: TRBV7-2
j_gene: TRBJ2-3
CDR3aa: CASSKGGLAGDTQYF

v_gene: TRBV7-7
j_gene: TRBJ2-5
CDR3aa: CASSLVRKETQYF

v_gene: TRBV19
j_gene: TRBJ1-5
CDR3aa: CASSIPRRGSGQPQHF

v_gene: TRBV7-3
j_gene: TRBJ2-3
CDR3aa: CASSSGGGLDTQYF

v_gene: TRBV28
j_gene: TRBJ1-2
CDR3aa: CASRPVTGQGDYGYTF

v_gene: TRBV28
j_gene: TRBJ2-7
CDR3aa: CASSRPNEQYF

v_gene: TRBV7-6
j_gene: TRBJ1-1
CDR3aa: CASSFSSGTEAFF

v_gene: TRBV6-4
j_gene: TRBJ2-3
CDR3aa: CASSEQGGRTDTQYF

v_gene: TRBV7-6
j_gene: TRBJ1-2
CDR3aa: CASSLGTGYGYTF

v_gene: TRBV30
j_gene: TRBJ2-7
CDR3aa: CAWAAGGPEQYF

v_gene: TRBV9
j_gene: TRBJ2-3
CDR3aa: CASSVPSGGYTDTQYF

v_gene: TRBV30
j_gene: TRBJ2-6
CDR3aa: CAWNILKAFNRDKNSGANVLTF

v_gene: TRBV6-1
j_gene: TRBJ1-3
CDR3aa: CASSESTGSGNTIYF

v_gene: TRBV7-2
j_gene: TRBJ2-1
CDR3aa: CASSLMVNEQFF

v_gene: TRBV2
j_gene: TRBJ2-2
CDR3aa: CASTGQGVGGELFF

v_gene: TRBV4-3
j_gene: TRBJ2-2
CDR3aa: CASSQVEGSTGELFF

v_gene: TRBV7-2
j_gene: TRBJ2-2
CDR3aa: CASSSYNGELFF

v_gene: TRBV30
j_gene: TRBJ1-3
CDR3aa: CAWISGNTIYF

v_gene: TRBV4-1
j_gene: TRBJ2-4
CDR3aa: CASSQERGARNIQYF

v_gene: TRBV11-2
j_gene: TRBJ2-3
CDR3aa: CASSSHREGTDTQYF

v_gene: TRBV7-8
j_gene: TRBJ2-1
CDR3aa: CASSLGGAIAEQFF

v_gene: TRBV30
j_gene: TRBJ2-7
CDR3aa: CAWSDRQGKGFGQYF

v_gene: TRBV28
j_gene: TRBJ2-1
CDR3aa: CASPTRGTGGRGLSANEQFF

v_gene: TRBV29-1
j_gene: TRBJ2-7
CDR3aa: CSVARQGHEQYF

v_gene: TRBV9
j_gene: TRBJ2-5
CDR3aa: CASSISGGTLQETQYF

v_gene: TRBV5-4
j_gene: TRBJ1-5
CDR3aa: CASSSGAYQPQHF

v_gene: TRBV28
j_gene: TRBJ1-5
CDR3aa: CASSLGIRTGPSNQPQHF

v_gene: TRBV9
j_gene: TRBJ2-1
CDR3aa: CASSSTGLAGGHEQFF

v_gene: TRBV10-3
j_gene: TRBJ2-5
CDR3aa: CATATGEETQYF

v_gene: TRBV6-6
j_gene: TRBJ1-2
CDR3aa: CASTSVGTLYGYTF

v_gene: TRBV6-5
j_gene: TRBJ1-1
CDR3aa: CASRATGNTEAFF

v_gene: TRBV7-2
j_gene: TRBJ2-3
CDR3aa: CASSSRRTTPASTDTQYF

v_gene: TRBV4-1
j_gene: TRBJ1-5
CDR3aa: CASSQGLHGNQPQHF

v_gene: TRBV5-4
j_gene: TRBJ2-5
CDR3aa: CASSPGTSGGSTSETQYF

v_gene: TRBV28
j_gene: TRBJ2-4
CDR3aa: CASSSPSGGSDIQYF

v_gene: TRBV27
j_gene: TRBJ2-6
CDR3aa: CASSRWDRYFSGANVLTF

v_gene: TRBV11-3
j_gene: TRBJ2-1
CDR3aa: CASSLNSYNEQFF

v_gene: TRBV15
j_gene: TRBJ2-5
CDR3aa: CATSRTPTSWAQETQYF

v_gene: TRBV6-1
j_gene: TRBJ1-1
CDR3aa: CASSGQVGTEAFF

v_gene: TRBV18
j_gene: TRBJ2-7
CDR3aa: CASSPGGSNSYEQYF

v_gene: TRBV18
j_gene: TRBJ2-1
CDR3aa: CASSPPVAGGLRNEQFF

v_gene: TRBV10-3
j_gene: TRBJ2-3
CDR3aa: CAISLRTSPDTQYF

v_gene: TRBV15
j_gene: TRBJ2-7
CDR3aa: CATSDRGQVNYEQYF

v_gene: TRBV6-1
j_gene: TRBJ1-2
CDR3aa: CASSEGAARGWDGYTF

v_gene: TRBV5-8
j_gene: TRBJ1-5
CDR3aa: CASSLRGGGNQPQHF

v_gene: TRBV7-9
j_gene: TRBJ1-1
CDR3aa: CASSRTGTAVNTEAFF

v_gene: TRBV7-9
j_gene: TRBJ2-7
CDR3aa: CASSLRLGVKYF

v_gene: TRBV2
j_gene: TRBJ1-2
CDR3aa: CASRYSGGYTF

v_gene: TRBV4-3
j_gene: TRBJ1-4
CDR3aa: CASSQGINEKLFF

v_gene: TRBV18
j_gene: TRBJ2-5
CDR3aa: CASYSGAGYETQYF

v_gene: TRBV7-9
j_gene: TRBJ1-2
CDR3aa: CASGDRASYGYTF

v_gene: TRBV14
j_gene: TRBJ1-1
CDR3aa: CASRWGLNTEAFF

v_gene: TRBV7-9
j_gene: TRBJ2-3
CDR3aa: CASSLRQLSTDTQYF

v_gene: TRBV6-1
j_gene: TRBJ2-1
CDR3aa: CASRAGDRENEQFF

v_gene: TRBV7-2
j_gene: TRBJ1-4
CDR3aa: CASSRDSLNEKLFF

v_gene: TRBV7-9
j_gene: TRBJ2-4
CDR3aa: CASSISGGASKNIQYF

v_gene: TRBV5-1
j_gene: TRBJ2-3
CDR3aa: CASASSGEITDTQYF